Listed below are T cell receptor beta chains from one sample, sequenced in a study of blood T cells in healthy people across ages. Via MiXCR, TCRdb re-called the 5' RACE reads, giving one row per CDR3 protein. The data show approximately 960,000 distinct CDR3 sequences, 25% to 35% seen once. The data also belong to a second study, concerning T cells of mothers and their children.

Material: blood. These receptors were obtained from a woman aged 40 to 50 in good health. CDR3s include the opening cysteine and the closing phenylalanine or tryptophan. D genes are given only for firm matches. Size tells how often a clone was seen (once, few, many) or the class of an expanded clone, and some rows leave it out.

TRBV7-8	TRBJ1-6	NA	NA	13	TGTGCCAGCAGCTTATGGGGGGACTCACCCCTCCACTTT	CASSLWGDSPLHF
TRBV27	TRBJ2-5	TRBD2	many	15	TGTGCCAGCAGACCACTAGCGGGGGTGACAGAGACCCAGTACTTC	CASRPLAGVTETQYF
TRBV27	TRBJ2-3	TRBD2	many	17	TGTGCCAGCAGATCACGAGGGGCTAGCGGGGTCACAGATACGCAGTATTTT	CASRSRGASGVTDTQYF
TRBV21-1	TRBJ2-1	NA	NA	16	TGTGCCAGCACCTCGGGGCAGGGGGCAAGTCGGTATGAGCAGTTCTTC	CASTSGQGASRYEQFF
TRBV7-3	TRBJ1-2	NA	NA	9	TGTGCCAGCACTAATGGCTACACCTTC	CASTNGYTF
TRBV29-1	TRBJ1-1	NA	few	14	TGCAGCGTTGATCAGGTCAGTTTGAACACTGAAGCTTTCTTT	CSVDQVSLNTEAFF
TRBV7-2	TRBJ2-3	TRBD2	NA	16	TGTACCAGCAGCCCAGATGGCGGGGGGATCGCAGATACGCAGTATTTT	CTSSPDGGGIADTQYF
TRBV28	TRBJ2-1	TRBD1	NA	16	TGTGCCAGCAGTCGCCTCCGGGACAGGGCTGGCAATGAGCAGTTCTTC	CASSRLRDRAGNEQFF
TRBV12-3/TRBV12-4	TRBJ2-5	NA	many	18	TGTGCCAGCAGTTTAGCGCTAAAAGGGCTCTCCAGGGACGAGACCCAGTACTTC	CASSLALKGLSRDETQYF
TRBV6-2/TRBV6-3	TRBJ2-7	TRBD1	many	13	TGTGCCATTTCGGGACAGAGCTCCTACGAGCAGTACTTC	CAISGQSSYEQYF
TRBV20-1	TRBJ2-5	NA	NA	9	TGCAGTGCTAACTATGAGCAGTACTTC	CSANYEQYF
TRBV27	TRBJ2-7	NA	many	16	TGTGCCAGCAGTTTATCGCCCCGACAGGCCAGCTACGAGCAGTACTTC	CASSLSPRQASYEQYF
TRBV21-1	TRBJ2-1	NA	NA	16	TGTGCCAGCAGCGGGCGGCGGCAGATAATTGGCAATGAGCGGTTCTTC	CASSGRRQIIGNERFF
TRBV3-1	TRBJ2-3	TRBD2	NA	15	TGTGCCAGCAGCCGTGGCGGGGGGGCCGGGAATACGCAGTATTTT	CASSRGGGAGNTQYF
TRBV19	TRBJ1-1	NA	few	13	TGTGCCAGTAGTATACGCCTGAACACTGAAGCTTTCTTT	CASSIRLNTEAFF
TRBV7-9	TRBJ1-2	TRBD1	many	14	TGTGCCAGCAGCCTAGGGACAGGGTCCTATGGCTACACCTTC	CASSLGTGSYGYTF